Listed below are T cell receptor beta chains from one sample, sequenced in a study of cytomegalovirus exposure and HLA in healthy donors. The repertoire was sequenced with immunoSEQ multiplex PCR; TCRdb's copy has only in-frame clones and lacks some. The sample has some 190,000 clones, 75% to 80% seen once. The sample comprised PBMCs. The receptors shown here come from a woman in her 30s in good health and CMV-seropositive. CDR3s include the opening cysteine and the closing phenylalanine or tryptophan. The D gene is left open where the match is weak. A clone size is listed for some rows: how often the clone was seen (once, few, many), or a class if it is expanded.

clone size	V gene	D gene	J gene	CDR3 DNA	CDR3 protein
.	TRBV18	TRBD2	TRBJ2-1	TGTGCCAGCTCACCACCGGTTTTCGCGGGAGGGCGGAATGAGCAGTTCTTC	CASSPPVFAGGRNEQFF
few	TRBV28	TRBD1	TRBJ1-1	TGTGCCAGCAGTTTATATGGGGAACGACAGGGTACAATGAACACTGAAGCTTTCTTT	CASSLYGERQGTMNTEAFF
.	TRBV7-6	.	TRBJ1-3	TGTGCCAGCAGCCGAGCGAGGAGCGGAAAAGGAAACACCATATATTTT	CASSRARSGKGNTIYF
.	TRBV6-5	.	TRBJ2-5	TGTGCCAGCAGTTACAGCATACAAGAGACCCAGTACTTC	CASSYSIQETQYF
few	TRBV28	.	TRBJ1-3	TGTGCCAGCAGTCTCTCGGACAGCATAGTCTCTGGAAACACCATATATTTT	CASSLSDSIVSGNTIYF
.	TRBV2	TRBD2	TRBJ2-1	TGTGCCAGCAGTGACCGCCCACTACTAGCGGGGGCTGAGCAGTTCTTC	CASSDRPLLAGAEQFF
.	TRBV28	.	TRBJ2-3	TGTGCCAGCAGTATGGGGCAAATCGGCGGCCCCTTCACAGATACGCAGTATTTT	CASSMGQIGGPFTDTQYF
.	TRBV30	TRBD1	TRBJ2-2	TGTGCCTGGAGATATCGGACAGGGAAGGACACCGGGGAGCTGTTTTTT	CAWRYRTGKDTGELFF
.	TRBV11-2	TRBD1	TRBJ1-1	TGTGCCAGCAGCTTAGGACAGGGGGCGGACTTTTCCGGAGCTTTCTTT	CASSLGQGADFSGAFF
.	TRBV7-9	TRBD1	TRBJ2-1	TGTGCCAGCAGCCTGACAGGGGGCTCCTACAATGAGCAGTTCTTC	CASSLTGGSYNEQFF
once	TRBV6-1	TRBD1	TRBJ1-2	TGTGCCAGCAGTGCTTCTTTAGACAGGGATGGCTACACCTTC	CASSASLDRDGYTF
.	TRBV5-1	TRBD1	TRBJ1-1	TGCGCCAGCAGCTCGGACAGGGATAACACTGAAGCTTTCTTT	CASSSDRDNTEAFF
few	TRBV19	TRBD1	TRBJ1-5	TGTGCCAGTAGTCCCCAGACAGGGGGCAGGATTCAGCCCCAGCATTTT	CASSPQTGGRIQPQHF
.	TRBV4-2	.	TRBJ2-4	TGTGCCAGCAGCCAGGGAGGCAGCGAAAACATTCAGTACTTC	CASSQGGSENIQYF
.	TRBV19	TRBD2	TRBJ2-7	TGTGCCAGTAGTCATCCTAGCGGGAGTTCTTACGAGCAGTACTTC	CASSHPSGSSYEQYF
.	TRBV7-8	.	TRBJ2-4	TGTGCCAGCAGCTTAGGACAGTCGGTCGGCAAAAACATTCAGTACTTC	CASSLGQSVGKNIQYF
.	TRBV2	TRBD2	TRBJ2-3	TGTGCCAGCAGTAGAGAGACTAGCGGGTTCACAGATACGCAGTATTTT	CASSRETSGFTDTQYF
.	TRBV28	TRBD1	TRBJ2-7	TGTGCCAGCAGTGATGCCGGGACAGGGCTTTACGAGCAGTACTTC	CASSDAGTGLYEQYF
.	TRBV19	TRBD1	TRBJ1-5	TGTGCCAGTAGCCTTACCGGGACAGGGGGCCAGCCCCAGCATTTT	CASSLTGTGGQPQHF
.	TRBV28	.	TRBJ2-7	TGTGCCAGCAATCTCCGATGGGGCGGAGACGAGCAGTACTTC	CASNLRWGGDEQYF
.	TRBV14	.	TRBJ1-1	TGTGCCAGCAGCCAAGTGAGGCCGGGGATCCCTGAAGCTTTCTTT	CASSQVRPGIPEAFF
.	TRBV5-5	.	TRBJ1-2	TGTGCCAGCAGCTTCACCACAGGAAACTATGGCTACACCTTC	CASSFTTGNYGYTF
.	TRBV18	.	TRBJ2-5	TGTGCCAGCTCATCAGACAGCTCCCAAGAGACCCAGTACTTC	CASSSDSSQETQYF
.	TRBV2	TRBD1	TRBJ2-7	TGTGCCAGCAGTGGACAGGGGCGCGCCTACGAGCAGTACTTC	CASSGQGRAYEQYF
.	TRBV27	.	TRBJ2-1	TGTGCCAGCAGTTATGCATTGAGGCAGGGCGTATCCAATGAGCAGTTCTTC	CASSYALRQGVSNEQFF
.	TRBV9	TRBD1	TRBJ2-1	TGTGCCAGCAGCACCGGGACAGGGAGTAATGAGCAGTTCTTC	CASSTGTGSNEQFF
.	TRBV7-8	.	TRBJ1-1	TGTGCCAGCAGCTTAGAACAGGGGAACACTGAAGCTTTCTTT	CASSLEQGNTEAFF